This TCR beta chain emerged from a study of regulatory T cells in long-lasting Graves disease. Building the TCR beta libraries relied on iRepertoire HTBI primers, and CDR3 regions underwent Arm-PCR. TCRdb reanalysed the multiplex PCR reads using MiXCR and keeps one entry per CDR3 protein. The table has approximately 400,000 distinct CDR3 sequences, about 15% seen once; the top ten hold roughly a sixth. The CDR3 covers 12 residues. Trimming took 4 bases from V and 6 from J; bases not matched to a gene: 5. Germline V gene sequence: CDR1 DFQATT, CDR2 SNEGSKA (reference sequence). Described time point: newly diagnosed GD, antithyroid drugs for less than 3 months. Construction of the TCR library relied on RNA isolated from PBMCs. Diagnoses of Graves' disease were made by American Thyroid Association guidelines. Findings and limits, study-wide: Thyroid tissue was not studied; only peripheral blood was. Shared public clonotypes totalled fewer than 3,000 in persistent patients, compared with over 800 in new patients.

About this clonotype: The antigen is undetermined.

These sequences were also reported in another study, on T cells in Graves' hyperthyroidism and ophthalmopathy. According to that study: Onset of ophthalmopathy came a median around 6.5 months after the model predicted it.

Material: peripheral blood mononuclear cells (PBMCs), obtained at new diagnosis, from a patient treated with antithyroid drugs. The chain couples TRBV20-1 to TRBJ2-7, with 8 positions matching TRBD1. The sequence was collected from a woman aged 25 to 39 with Graves disease. CDR3 DNA sequence: TGCAGTGCTAAGGGGACAGGTGGCGAGCAGTACTTC. This translates into CSAKGTGGEQYF.